This T cell receptor (beta chain) comes out of a study of T cells in women clearing cervical HPV infection. Study-wide background: For cases, blood was sampled a median approximately 150 days after lesion detection, interquartile range roughly 80 to 200 days. General study findings and limits: Cases carried less TRBV6-7 than controls: roughly 0.12% versus 0.17%. A classifier using richness and V gene abundances reached an AUC of over 0.75.

Only in-frame clones appear in the TCRdb table, and some are missing; sequencing was by immunoSEQ multiplex PCR. Found here are 22,000 or so clones; the top ten clones hold about 3.5%. As concerns this clone: No antigen is known for it. Coverage ceases 3 residues before the CDR3 finishes, and the germline J gene fills in the end.

The J segment lost 2 bases and the V segment lost 5 bases, leaving 5 bases of the junction unmatched. Per germline, CDR1 SNHLY and CDR2 FYNNEI. There are 15 residues in the CDR3. The receptor was isolated from a woman between 18 and 70 years old with a cervical HPV16 infection that either progressed to CIN3+ or cleared (not recorded which). The sequenced material came from blood buffy coat. The chain joins TRBV2 to TRBJ2-3, with TRBD2 identical over 9 bases. The CDR3 is CASSKSGRYTDTQYF. The CDR3 bases that were read are TGTGCCAGCAGTAAAAGCGGGAGGTACACAGATACG.